Shown below are 21 T cell receptor beta chains from a single sample sequenced in a study of T-cell reconstitution after alpha-beta-depleted transplantation in children. Unique molecular identifiers were built into the TCRbeta library. TCRdb reprocessed the PCR reads with MiXCR, giving one entry per CDR3 protein. The sample lists hundreds of thousands of distinct CDR3 sequences; over 10% were seen once. This sample comprised PBMCs, mostly from graft donor cells, obtained 360 days after TCRalphabeta/CD19-depleted stem cell transplant. The receptors were gathered from a male patient younger than 18 who had a stem cell transplant for acute myeloid leukemia, so the T cells may come from the graft donor.

The gene calls are TRBV30 and TRBJ2-2, with 9 positions matching TRBD1. Germline V gene data show CDR1 as GTSNPN and CDR2 as SVGIG (reference sequence). V lost 3 bases, J lost 2 bases, and 4 bases stayed unmatched. CDR3 size: 15 residues. In nucleotides, the CDR3 is TGTGCCTGGAGATGGACAGGGGTCAACACCGGGGAGCTGTTTTTT. Translation gives CAWRWTGVNTGELFF.

This clonotype was recorded at least ten times. The chain uses TRBV29-1 and TRBJ1-1, with 10 bases lining up with TRBD1. Trimming took 5 bases from V and 5 from J; bases not matched to a gene: 8. Germline V lookup: CDR1 SQVTM, CDR2 ANQGSEA. The CDR3 has 14 residues. CDR3 loop: CSVPDRGLKTEAFF. CDR3 DNA: TGCAGCGTTCCCGACAGGGGGCTTAAGACTGAAGCTTTCTTT.

The J gene is TRBJ2-7, the V gene TRBV28; D may match TRBD1 or TRBD2 (5 bases each). V lost 1 base and J lost 4, with 17 bases in between. CDR1 and CDR2 from the germline V gene are MDHEN and SYDVKM. The CDR3 has 16 residues. CDR3 amino acids: CASSLFTVQGVYEQYF. CDR3 in DNA: TGTGCCAGCAGTTTATTTACGGTTCAGGGAGTTTACGAGCAGTACTTC. The variable domain in full, completed from reference TRBV28 and TRBJ2-7, reads DVKVTQSSRYLVKRTGEKVFLECVQDMDHENMFWYRQDPGLGLRLIYFSYDVKMKEKGDIPEGYSVSREKKERFSLILESASTNQTSMYLCASSLFTVQGVYEQYFGPGTRLTVT.

This sequence joins TRBV5-6 and TRBJ1-2; the D is unclear. This CDR3 spans 14 amino acids. Trimming shortened V by 4 bases and J by 4 bases, and 14 bases separated the two germline ends. CDR1 is SGHDT, CDR2 YYEEEE, per germline. CDR3 amino acids: CASSADPRGYGYTF. CDR3 DNA sequence: TGTGCCAGCAGCGCGGACCCCCGGGGCTATGGCTACACCTTC.

The V gene is TRBV3-1, the J gene TRBJ2-3; D call uncertain. Between the trimmed V and J ends, which lost 3 bases and 2 bases, there was a span of 12 bases. The CDR3 has 15 residues. CDR1 is LGHDT, CDR2 YNNKEL, per germline (reference sequence). CDR3 nucleotides: TGTGCCAGCAGCCAGGATTTTTTCTTCACAGATACGCAGTATTTT. Its translation: CASSQDFFFTDTQYF.

This clonotype has a handful of counts. The chain has TRBV20-1 and TRBJ2-1; possible D gene TRBD2, 5 bases. Trimming removed 2 bases at V and 0 bases at J, with 14 bases between. The CDR3 contains 16 residues. Per the germline V gene, CDR1 is DFQATT and CDR2 is SNEGSKA (reference sequence). CDR3 sequence: CSARKSAGSSYNEQFF. CDR3 nucleotide sequence: TGCAGTGCTAGAAAGTCCGCGGGCTCCTCCTACAATGAGCAGTTCTTC.

The CDR3 DNA follows: TGCGCCAGCAGCTTGCTGGACTCGCCCACCGGGGAGCTGTTTTTT. Its translation: CASSLLDSPTGELFF. The chain has TRBV5-1 and TRBJ2-2, with D possibly matching TRBD2 (5 bases). This CDR3 has 15 amino acids. Trimming cost V 1 base and J 4 bases, with 11 bases left between them. Germline CDR1 reads SGHRS; CDR2 reads YFSETQ.

A few counts support this clonotype. This chain joins TRBV20-1 and TRBJ1-1; D unresolved. Between the trimmed V and J ends, which lost 6 bases and 7 bases, there was a span of 12 bases. CDR3 length: 11 amino acids. Germline values: CDR1 DFQATT, CDR2 SNEGSKA (reference sequence). The CDR3 protein is CSARTGNEAFF. CDR3 coding DNA: TGCAGTGCCAGGACGGGGAATGAAGCTTTCTTT.

At least ten counts were recorded for this clonotype. For the CDR3, the DNA is TGCGCCAGCAGCTTGGACAGGGGGGGCACTGAAGCTTTCTTT. Protein product: CASSLDRGGTEAFF. This chain links TRBV5-1 with TRBJ1-1, with 8 bases aligning to TRBD1. V trimming: 0 bases; J trimming: 4 bases; junction bases outside the gene matches: 2. The CDR3 extends over 14 amino acids. From germline, CDR1 is SGHRS and CDR2 YFSETQ. The full variable domain, its missing parts supplied by reference TRBV5-1 and TRBJ1-1, is KAGVTQTPRYLIKTRGQQVTLSCSPISGHRSVSWYQQTPGQGLQFLFEYFSETQRNKGNFPGRFSGRQFSNSRSEMNVSTLELGDSALYLCASSLDRGGTEAFFGQGTRLTVV.

In DNA, the CDR3 is TGCGCCAGCAGCTCACAAGCGTGGCGGCGGGAAAACGAGCAGTACTTC. It translates to CASSSQAWRRENEQYF. The genes are TRBV5-1 and TRBJ2-7; D is perhaps TRBD2 (6 bases). V lost 3 bases, J lost 5 bases, and 21 bases lay in between. CDR3 length: 16 amino acids. Per the germline V gene, CDR1 is SGHRS and CDR2 is YFSETQ.

The sample holds a few counts of this clonotype. At one of its ends the junction is not consistent with the germline gene, which may arise from a read error. J is TRBJ2-1 and V is TRBV27, with unresolved D. This CDR3 comprises 13 residues. In germline, CDR1 is MNHEY, CDR2 SMNVEV (reference sequence). The CDR3 loop reads CASTVGPGLPIIF. In DNA form, the CDR3 reads TGTGCCAGCACCGTTGGACCGGGTCTACCGATAATCTTC.

This clonotype was seen more than once but under ten times. The J gene is TRBJ2-3, the V gene TRBV4-2; possibly TRBD2 for D (6 bases). This CDR3 has 16 residues. Trimming cost V 1 base and J 1 base, with 12 bases left between them. The germline CDR1 and CDR2 sequences are LGHNA and YNFKEQ. As DNA, the CDR3 is TGTGCCAGCAGCCAAGGGGAGGAAGGGGGCACAGATACGCAGTATTTT. It is translated as CASSQGEEGGTDTQYF.

This clonotype has more than one count but fewer than ten. The CDR3 DNA sequence: TGCGCCAGCAGCTTGAGACTAGCGCGAAACACAGATACGCAGTATTTT. This codes for CASSLRLARNTDTQYF. V gene TRBV5-1 combines with J gene TRBJ2-3; 8 nucleotides line up with TRBD2. The CDR3 sequence is 16 residues long. With V trimmed by 1 base and J by 2 bases, 6 bases remained unmatched. The germline V gene has CDR1 SGHRS and CDR2 YFSETQ.

This clonotype was detected only a few times. CDR3 bases: TGTGCCAGCAGCTCACGACTGGCTCGACTAGCGGGGGGGCCCGGGGAGCTGTTTTTT. It codes for CASSSRLARLAGGPGELFF. The genes are TRBV11-1 and TRBJ2-2; TRBD2 matches at 14 bases. With V trimmed by 4 bases and J by 6 bases, 13 bases remained unmatched. The V gene's germline CDR1 is SGHAT and CDR2 FQDESV (reference sequence). The CDR3 is 19 amino acids. The full variable domain, its missing parts supplied by reference TRBV11-1 and TRBJ2-2, is EAEVAQSPRYKITEKSQAVAFWCDPISGHATLYWYRQILGQGPELLVQFQDESVVDDSQLPKDRFSAERLKGVDSTLKIQPAELGDSAMYLCASSSRLARLAGGPGELFFGEGSRLTVL.

This clonotype was detected once. This CDR3 reads CASSLQAGGYGELFF. The CDR3 DNA reads as TGTGCCAGCAGTTTACAGGCAGGGGGCTACGGGGAGCTGTTTTTT. The chain combines TRBV28 with TRBJ2-2, with TRBD1 matching over 8 bases. Germline trimming cut 2 bases from V and 7 bases from J; bases unmatched to any gene: 6. This CDR3 is built from 15 residues. CDR1 is MDHEN, CDR2 SYDVKM, per germline.

This clonotype was counted at least ten times. This chain joins TRBV28 and TRBJ2-5; the match to TRBD2 covers 7 bases. The CDR3 has 16 amino acids. The germline gives CDR1 MDHEN, CDR2 SYDVKM. V trimming: 5 bases; J trimming: 0 bases; junction bases outside the gene matches: 9. The DNA for the CDR3 is TGTGCCAGCAGTCCGCCCACTAGCGCTGACCAAGAGACCCAGTACTTC. Amino acids: CASSPPTSADQETQYF.

The chain is built from TRBV25-1 and TRBJ2-2; 7 bases match TRBD2. Germline V gives CDR1 MGHDK, CDR2 SYGVNS. The CDR3 covers 14 residues. J was trimmed by 7 bases and V by 2 bases; bases with no gene match: 4. The CDR3 here is CASSERWEGGELFF. CDR3 DNA sequence: TGTGCCAGCAGTGAACGGTGGGAGGGCGGGGAGCTGTTTTTT.

This clonotype came up a few times. The DNA is omitted, as the CDR3 cannot be located on it reliably, and the CDR3 follows TCRdb's listing. The V and J genes are TRBV9 and TRBJ2-2; the D call in the table, TRBD1, was not verified against the DNA. The CDR3 spans 16 residues, counting both ends. Per the germline V gene, CDR1 is SGDLS and CDR2 is YYNGEE. The CDR3 here is CASIKGQEPTPGSCFF.

This clonotype has only a few counts. The chain carries TRBV11-2 and TRBJ1-2; TRBD1 might be the D (5 bases). CDR1 and CDR2 (germline): SGHAT, FQNNGV. The CDR3 extends over 17 amino acids. V was clipped by 0 bases and J by 0 bases, with 14 bases between them. The CDR3 nucleotides read TGTGCCAGCAGCTTAGATGGGACGGTCCAAGCTAACTATGGCTACACCTTC. The encoded protein is CASSLDGTVQANYGYTF.

The chain uses TRBV3-1 and TRBJ2-1; 7 nucleotides agree with TRBD2. This CDR3 comprises 15 residues. J gave up 6 bases and V 0 bases, and 5 bases lay outside the gene matches. Germline V gives CDR1 LGHDT, CDR2 YNNKEL (reference sequence). CDR3 in amino acids: CASSQDGTMGNEQFF. For the CDR3, the DNA is TGTGCCAGCAGCCAAGATGGGACTATGGGCAATGAGCAGTTCTTC.

This clonotype was seen repeatedly, ten times or more. V usage is TRBV29-1 and J usage is TRBJ2-3; D unclear. The length of the CDR3 is 12 residues. CDR1 is SQVTM and CDR2 is ANQGSEA in the germline V gene. V shed 8 bases and J shed 6 bases, with 15 bases lying between them. The CDR3 DNA reads TGCAGCATTTTAGTGGTGAGGGATACGCAGTATTTT. The encoded protein is CSILVVRDTQYF.